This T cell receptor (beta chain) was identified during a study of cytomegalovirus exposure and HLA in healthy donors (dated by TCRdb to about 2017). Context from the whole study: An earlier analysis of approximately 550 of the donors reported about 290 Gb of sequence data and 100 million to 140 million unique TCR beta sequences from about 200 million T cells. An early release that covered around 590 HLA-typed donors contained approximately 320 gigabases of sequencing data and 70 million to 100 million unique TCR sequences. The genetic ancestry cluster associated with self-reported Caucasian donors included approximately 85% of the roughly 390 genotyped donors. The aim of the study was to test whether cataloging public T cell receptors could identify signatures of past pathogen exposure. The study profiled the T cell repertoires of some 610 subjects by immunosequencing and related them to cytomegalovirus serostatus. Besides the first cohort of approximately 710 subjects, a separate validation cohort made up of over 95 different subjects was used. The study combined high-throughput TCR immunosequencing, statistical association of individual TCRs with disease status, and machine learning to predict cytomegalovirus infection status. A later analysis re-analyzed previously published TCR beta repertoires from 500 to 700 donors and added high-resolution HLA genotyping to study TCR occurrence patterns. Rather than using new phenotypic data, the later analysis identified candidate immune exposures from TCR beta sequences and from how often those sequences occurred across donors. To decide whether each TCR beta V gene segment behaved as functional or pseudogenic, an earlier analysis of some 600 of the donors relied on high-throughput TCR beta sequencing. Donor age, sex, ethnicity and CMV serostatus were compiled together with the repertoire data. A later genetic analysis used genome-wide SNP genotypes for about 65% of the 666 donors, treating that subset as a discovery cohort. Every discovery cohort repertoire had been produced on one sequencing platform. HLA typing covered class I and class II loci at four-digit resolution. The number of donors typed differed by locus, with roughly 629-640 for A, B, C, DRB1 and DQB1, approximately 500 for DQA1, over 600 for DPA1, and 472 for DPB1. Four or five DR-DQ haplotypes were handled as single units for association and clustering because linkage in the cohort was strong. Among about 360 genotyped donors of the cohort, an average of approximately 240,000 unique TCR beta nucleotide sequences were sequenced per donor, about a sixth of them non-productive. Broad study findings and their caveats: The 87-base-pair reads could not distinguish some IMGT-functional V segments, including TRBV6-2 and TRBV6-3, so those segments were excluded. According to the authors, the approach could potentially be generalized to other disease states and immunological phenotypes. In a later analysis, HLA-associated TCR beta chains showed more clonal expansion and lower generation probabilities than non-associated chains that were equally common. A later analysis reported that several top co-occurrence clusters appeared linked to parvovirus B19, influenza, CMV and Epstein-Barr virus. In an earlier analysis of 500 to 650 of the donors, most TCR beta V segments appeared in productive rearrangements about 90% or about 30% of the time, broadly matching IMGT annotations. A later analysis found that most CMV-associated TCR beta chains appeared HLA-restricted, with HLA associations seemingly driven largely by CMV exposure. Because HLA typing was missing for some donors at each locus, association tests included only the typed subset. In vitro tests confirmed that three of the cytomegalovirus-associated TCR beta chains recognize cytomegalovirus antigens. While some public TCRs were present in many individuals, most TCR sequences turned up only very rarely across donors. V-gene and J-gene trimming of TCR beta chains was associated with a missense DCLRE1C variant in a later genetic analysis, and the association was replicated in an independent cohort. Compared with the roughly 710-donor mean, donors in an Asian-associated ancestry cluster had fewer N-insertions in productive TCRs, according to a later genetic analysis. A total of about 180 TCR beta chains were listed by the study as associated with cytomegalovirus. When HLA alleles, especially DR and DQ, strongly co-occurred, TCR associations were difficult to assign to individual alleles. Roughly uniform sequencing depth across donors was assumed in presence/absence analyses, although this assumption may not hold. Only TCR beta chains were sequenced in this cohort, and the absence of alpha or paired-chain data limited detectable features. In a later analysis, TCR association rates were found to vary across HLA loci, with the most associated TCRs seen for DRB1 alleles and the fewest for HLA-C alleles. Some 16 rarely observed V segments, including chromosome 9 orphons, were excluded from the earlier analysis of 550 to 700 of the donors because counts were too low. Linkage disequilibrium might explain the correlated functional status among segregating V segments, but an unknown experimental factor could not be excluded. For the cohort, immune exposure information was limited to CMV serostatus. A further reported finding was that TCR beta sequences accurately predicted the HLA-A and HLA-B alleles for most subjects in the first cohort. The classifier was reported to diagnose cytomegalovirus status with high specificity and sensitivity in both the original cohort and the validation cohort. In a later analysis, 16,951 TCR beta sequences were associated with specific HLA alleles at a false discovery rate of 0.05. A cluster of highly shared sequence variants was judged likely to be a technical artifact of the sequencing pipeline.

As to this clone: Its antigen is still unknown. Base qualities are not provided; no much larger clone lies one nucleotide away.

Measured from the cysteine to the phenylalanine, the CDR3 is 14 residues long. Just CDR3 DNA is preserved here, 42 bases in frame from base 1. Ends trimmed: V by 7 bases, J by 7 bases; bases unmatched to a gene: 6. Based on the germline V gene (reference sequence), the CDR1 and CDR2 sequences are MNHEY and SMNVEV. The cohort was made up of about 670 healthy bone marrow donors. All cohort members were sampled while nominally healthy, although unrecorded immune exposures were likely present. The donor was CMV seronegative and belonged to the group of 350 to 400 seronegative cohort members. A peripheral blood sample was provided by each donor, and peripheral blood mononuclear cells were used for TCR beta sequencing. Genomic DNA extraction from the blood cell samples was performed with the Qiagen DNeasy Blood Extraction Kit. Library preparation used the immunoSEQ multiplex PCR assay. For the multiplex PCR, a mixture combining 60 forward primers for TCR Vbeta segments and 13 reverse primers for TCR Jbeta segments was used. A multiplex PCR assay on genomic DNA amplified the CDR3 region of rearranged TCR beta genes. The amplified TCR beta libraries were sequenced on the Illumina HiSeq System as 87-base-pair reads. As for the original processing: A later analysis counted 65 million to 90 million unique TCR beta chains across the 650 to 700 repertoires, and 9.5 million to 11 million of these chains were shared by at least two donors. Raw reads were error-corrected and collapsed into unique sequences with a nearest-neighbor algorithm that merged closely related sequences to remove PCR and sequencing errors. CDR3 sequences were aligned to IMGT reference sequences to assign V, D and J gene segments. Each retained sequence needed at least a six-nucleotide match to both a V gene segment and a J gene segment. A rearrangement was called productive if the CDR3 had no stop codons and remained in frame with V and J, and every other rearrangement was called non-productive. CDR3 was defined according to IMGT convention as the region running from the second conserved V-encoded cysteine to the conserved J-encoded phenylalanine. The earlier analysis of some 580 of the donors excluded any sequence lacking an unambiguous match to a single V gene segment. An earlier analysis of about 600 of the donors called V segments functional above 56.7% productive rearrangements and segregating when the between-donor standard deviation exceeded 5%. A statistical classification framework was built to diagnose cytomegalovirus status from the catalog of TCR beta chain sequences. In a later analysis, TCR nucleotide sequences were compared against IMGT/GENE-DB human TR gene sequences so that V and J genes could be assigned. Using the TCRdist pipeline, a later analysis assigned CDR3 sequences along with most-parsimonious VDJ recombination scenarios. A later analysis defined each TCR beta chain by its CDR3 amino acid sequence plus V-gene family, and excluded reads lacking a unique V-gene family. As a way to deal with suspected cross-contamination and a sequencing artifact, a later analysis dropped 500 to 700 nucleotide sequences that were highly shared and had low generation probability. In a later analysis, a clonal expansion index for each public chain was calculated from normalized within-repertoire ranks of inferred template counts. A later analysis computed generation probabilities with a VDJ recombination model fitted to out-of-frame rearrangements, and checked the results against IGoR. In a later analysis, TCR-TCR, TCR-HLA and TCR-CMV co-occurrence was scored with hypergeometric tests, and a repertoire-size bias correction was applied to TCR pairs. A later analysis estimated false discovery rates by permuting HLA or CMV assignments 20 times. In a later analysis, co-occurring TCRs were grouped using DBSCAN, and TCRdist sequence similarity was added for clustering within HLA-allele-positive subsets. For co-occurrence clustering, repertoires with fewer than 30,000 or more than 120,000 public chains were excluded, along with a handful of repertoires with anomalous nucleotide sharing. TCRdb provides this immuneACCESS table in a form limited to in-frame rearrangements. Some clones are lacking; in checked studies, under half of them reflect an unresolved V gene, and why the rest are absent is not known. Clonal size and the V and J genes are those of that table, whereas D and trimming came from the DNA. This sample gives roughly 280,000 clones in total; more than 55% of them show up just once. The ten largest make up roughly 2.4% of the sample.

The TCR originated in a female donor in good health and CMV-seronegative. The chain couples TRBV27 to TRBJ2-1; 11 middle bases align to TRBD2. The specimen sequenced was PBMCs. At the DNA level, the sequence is TGTGCCAGCACCCTAGCGGGAGGTCGGAATGAGCAGTTCTTC. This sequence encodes CASTLAGGRNEQFF.